There are a few counts of the clone carrying this T cell receptor beta chain. Its antigen is not known. This sample was included in a study of cytomegalovirus exposure and HLA in healthy donors. PCR primers comprised 60 Vbeta and 13 Jbeta primers. Clones were sequenced by immunoSEQ multiplex PCR, and TCRdb holds only the in-frame ones, with some missing. The table has 55,000 to 65,000 clones, around 80% seen once; the top ten hold approximately 5.9%. With 5 bases removed from V and 1 base from J, the gap between germline ends came to 14 bases. Germline values: CDR1 SGHNT, CDR2 YENEEA. CDR3 length equals 15 residues. General study findings and limits: The productive fraction for most TCR beta V segments was about 87% or about 30% in an earlier analysis.

This clonotype was sampled from a male donor in good health and CMV-seronegative. The sequencing input was PBMCs. The chain recombines TRBV11-3 with TRBJ1-1; D unresolved. This CDR3 reads CASSHNTGGNTEAFF. Here the CDR3 DNA reads TGTGCCAGCAGCCACAACACGGGAGGGAACACTGAAGCTTTCTTT.